What follows describes a single T cell receptor beta chain. This entry comes from a study of blood T cell repertoires in COVID-19. About the study: Donors in the United States, Italy and Spain gave samples during acute or convalescent COVID-19.

Followed longitudinally, the Seattle patients had been enrolled during active infection. TCRdb keeps only in-frame clones here, not all; method: immunoSEQ multiplex PCR. The sample gives a few hundred thousand clones, 89% of which show up once; about 2.9% is in the top ten. The sequenced sample consisted of peripheral blood. The sequence was collected from a woman in her thirties with COVID-19, enrolled during active disease.

The CDR3 protein is CACHPSNGGRGYTF. The CDR3 DNA sequence: TGTGCCTGCCATCCATCCAACGGGGGTCGTGGCTACACCTTC. The chain joins TRBV30 to TRBJ1-2, with TRBD1 as a possible D gene (5 bases). Germline V gene sequence: CDR1 GTSNPN, CDR2 SVGIG (reference sequence). There are 14 residues in the CDR3. V was cut by 6 bases and J by 7 bases, with 21 bases left in between.